These 7 T cell receptor beta chains were all obtained from the same sample, sequenced in a study of a mutant IDH1 vaccine in newly diagnosed glioma. For these receptors, no antigen is known. Sequenced by immunoSEQ multiplex PCR; TCRdb stores in-frame clones only, minus some. The sample holds approximately 60,000 clones, 85% to 90% seen once. Time point indicated: week 5, during vaccination. Every vaccine dose comprised 300 ug of mutant IDH1 20-mer peptide plus topical imiquimod. The sample in question was PBMCs, obtained from a glioma patient whose treatment included an IDH1 peptide vaccine. Receptors were obtained from a woman aged 40 to 55 with glioma.

The chain links TRBV11-2 to TRBJ2-7; 10 positions agree with TRBD2. The V gene's germline CDR1 is SGHAT and CDR2 FQNNGV. This CDR3 spans 17 amino acids. Germline trimming cut 5 bases from V and 7 bases from J; bases unmatched to any gene: 17. The CDR3 protein is CASSLFKSGRVGGEQYF. The CDR3 DNA reads as TGTGCCAGCAGCCTGTTTAAAAGCGGGAGGGTCGGTGGAGAGCAGTACTTC.

The V and J genes are TRBV4-1 and TRBJ2-7; 7 bases match TRBD1. CDR3 length: 14 residues. J gave up 2 bases and V 4 bases, and 5 bases lay outside the gene matches. Per germline, CDR1 MGHRA and CDR2 YSYEKL. The CDR3 region is CASSLTGSAYEQYF. The CDR3 DNA follows: TGCGCCAGCAGCCTGACAGGGTCTGCCTACGAGCAGTACTTC.

The chain employs TRBV2 and TRBJ2-2; a possible D gene is TRBD2 (6 bases). Deletions cut 6 bases from V and 6 bases from J, with 8 bases between. CDR1 is SNHLY, CDR2 FYNNEI, per germline. This CDR3 has 12 amino acids. The CDR3 region is CASRGTAGELFF. The DNA for the CDR3 is TGTGCCAGCAGGGGGACTGCCGGGGAGCTGTTTTTT.

The chain combines TRBV5-1 with TRBJ1-1; a possible D gene is TRBD1 (6 bases). V shed 8 bases and J shed 5 bases, with 16 bases lying between them. Per the germline V gene, CDR1 is SGHRS and CDR2 is YFSETQ. This CDR3 contains 13 residues. The CDR3 region has the DNA TGCGCCAGTACGACAGGAGGGGGGACTGAAGCTTTCTTT. Its protein product is CASTTGGGTEAFF.

The rearrangement uses TRBV10-3 and TRBJ2-5; D possibly corresponds to TRBD2 (5 bases). This CDR3 comprises 14 residues. The V gene lost 10 bases and the J gene lost 5 bases, with 20 bases spanning the gap. Germline V gene sequence: CDR1 ENHRY, CDR2 SYGVKD. As DNA, the CDR3 is TGTGCCACTAGAAAGGGTCCTACGGGGGAGACCCAGTACTTC. Its translation is CATRKGPTGETQYF.

This chain joins TRBV6-5 and TRBJ2-5, with 7 bases that match TRBD1. The CDR3 length is 14 residues. The V gene end was trimmed by 5 bases and the J gene end by 4 bases; junction bases not matched to a gene: 7. Germline lookup yields CDR1 MNHEY and CDR2 SVGAGI. CDR3 protein: CASSPRTGRETQYF. The DNA of the CDR3 is TGTGCCAGCAGTCCTCGGACAGGTCGAGAGACCCAGTACTTC.

This chain joins TRBV6-1 and TRBJ2-6; D not certain. Germline V gives CDR1 MNHNS, CDR2 SASEGT. With 3 bases removed from V and 0 bases from J, the gap between germline ends came to 12 bases. The CDR3 spans 17 residues. CDR3 region: CASSDPGRISGANVLTF. CDR3 in DNA: TGTGCCAGCAGTGATCCGGGCCGCATCTCTGGGGCCAACGTCCTGACTTTC.